The present TCR beta chain was sequenced within a study of Ad26.COV2.S vaccination and SARS-CoV-2 variants (dated by TCRdb to the early 2020s). About the study as a whole: Donors in the vaccine arm were drawn from COV1001, a multicentre, randomized, double-blind, placebo-controlled phase I-IIa trial testing Ad26.COV2.S in healthy adults. Ad26.COV2.S was given intramuscularly at 5x10^10 or 1x10^11 viral particles, as a single shot or as two shots 56 days apart. TCRbeta repertoire sequencing was used to assess the specificity and breadth of SARS-CoV-2-reactive T cell receptors after Ad26.COV2.S vaccination. A total of about 30 samples were included in the TCR-sequenced set, comprising about 20 Ad26.COV2.S vaccine recipients, 5 placebo recipients and 8 SARS-CoV-2 convalescent individuals. Participants in the trial were split at random into five groups of five each, receiving low-dose or high-dose Ad26.COV2.S once or twice, or else placebo on both occasions. Investigators remained blinded to trial group allocation during experiments and outcome assessment.

The investigation overall reported the following: The authors noted that total T cell responses may have been underestimated by the TCR breadth and depth analyses. The study was not powered to compare responses between vaccine doses or regimens. Substantial breadth of spike-specific CD8+ and CD4+ T cell responses was reported after vaccination. Ad26.COV2.S recipients had higher spike-specific TCR breadth than placebo recipients (P = 0.0014). Vaccine and placebo recipients had similar non-spike TCR breadth, a finding consistent with the vaccine containing only spike.

Including cysteine and phenylalanine, the CDR3 has 14 amino acids. Only the CDR3 portion is preserved as DNA: 42 bases, with reading frame beginning at the first base. CDR1 and CDR2 (SGHNT, YYREEE) derive from the germline V gene (reference sequence). At the junction V is shortened by 6 bases and J by 4 bases, with 16 bases in between. The immunoSEQ Assay was the method used to sequence TCRbeta CDR3 regions. After extraction, genomic DNA underwent amplification by bias-controlled multiplex PCR, followed by high-throughput sequencing. The paper's data handling went like this. To quantify the absolute abundance of every unique TCRbeta CDR3 region, sequences were collapsed and filtered. T cell fraction was estimated by normalization of TCRbeta template counts to usable DNA, with usable DNA being measured through amplification of reference genes present in all nucleated cells. Repertoire TCRs were annotated as SARS-CoV-2-specific when V gene, CDR3 amino acid sequence and J gene were exactly matched to a known reactive TCR set. MIRA supplied the reference SARS-CoV-2 TCR set, which was filtered for enrichment in COVID-19-positive ImmuneCODE repertoires so that public or cross-reactive TCRs were removed. Using the MIRA antigens, annotated TCRs were further analysed by specific ORF or by position within an ORF. Breadth was defined as annotated unique rearrangements over total unique productive rearrangements; depth was the summed frequency of those rearrangements. TCR breadth was compared between groups using two-sided Wilcoxon rank-sum tests. TCRdb limited this immuneACCESS table to in-frame rearrangements with V and J called. A share of clones is missing; checked studies link under half to unresolved V genes, and the rest is unexplained. The DNA was the basis for D and trimming; V, J and clone size are from that table. Here the sample has about 400,000 clones; about 89% occur a single time. The top ten constitute 1.9% of the sample.

Explained via the paper, the treatment or condition label denotes: around 19 received Ad26.COV2.S at low or high dose, single or two shots; a few received placebo; per-sample allocation not given. For vaccine and placebo recipients, the sequenced repertoires came from samples collected on day 63 after the first injection. In Cohort 1b, about 25 adults aged 18-55 years were enrolled at a single site in Boston, USA, between 29 July and 7 August 2020. Ad26.COV2.S was a replication-incompetent adenovirus type 26 vector that expressed a prefusion-stabilized SARS-CoV-2 spike protein derived from the original Wuhan strain. With respect to this clone: Its antigen has not been determined. One base away there is no much larger clone; base qualities are not given.

The chain is encoded by TRBV5-4 joined to TRBJ1-2, with no confident D gene call. The sequence was collected from a person between 18 and 65 years old who received the Ad26.COV2.S COVID-19 vaccine or a placebo. Sequencing was performed on peripheral blood, taken in a trial of Ad26.COV2.S vaccine versus placebo. The CDR3 protein is CASKPVGEGYGYTF. The DNA is TGTGCCAGCAAACCCGTTGGGGAAGGCTATGGCTACACCTTC.